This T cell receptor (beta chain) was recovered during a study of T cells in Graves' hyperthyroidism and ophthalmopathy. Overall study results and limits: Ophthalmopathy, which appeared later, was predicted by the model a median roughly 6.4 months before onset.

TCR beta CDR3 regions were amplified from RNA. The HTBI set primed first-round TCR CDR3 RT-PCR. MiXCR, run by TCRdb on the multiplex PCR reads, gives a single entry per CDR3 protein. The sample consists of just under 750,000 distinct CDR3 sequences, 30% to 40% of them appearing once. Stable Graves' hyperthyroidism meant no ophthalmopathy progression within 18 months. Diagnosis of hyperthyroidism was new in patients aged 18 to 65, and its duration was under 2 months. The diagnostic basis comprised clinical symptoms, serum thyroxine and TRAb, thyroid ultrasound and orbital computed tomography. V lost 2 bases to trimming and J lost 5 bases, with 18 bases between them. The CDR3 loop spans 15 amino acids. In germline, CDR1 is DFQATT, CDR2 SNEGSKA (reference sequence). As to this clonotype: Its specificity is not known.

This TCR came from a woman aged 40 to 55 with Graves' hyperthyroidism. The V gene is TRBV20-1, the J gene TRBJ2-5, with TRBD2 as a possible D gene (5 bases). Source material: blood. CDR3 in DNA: TGCAGTGCTAGAACGATACTAGGGCCCGGCGAGACCCAGTACTTC. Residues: CSARTILGPGETQYF.